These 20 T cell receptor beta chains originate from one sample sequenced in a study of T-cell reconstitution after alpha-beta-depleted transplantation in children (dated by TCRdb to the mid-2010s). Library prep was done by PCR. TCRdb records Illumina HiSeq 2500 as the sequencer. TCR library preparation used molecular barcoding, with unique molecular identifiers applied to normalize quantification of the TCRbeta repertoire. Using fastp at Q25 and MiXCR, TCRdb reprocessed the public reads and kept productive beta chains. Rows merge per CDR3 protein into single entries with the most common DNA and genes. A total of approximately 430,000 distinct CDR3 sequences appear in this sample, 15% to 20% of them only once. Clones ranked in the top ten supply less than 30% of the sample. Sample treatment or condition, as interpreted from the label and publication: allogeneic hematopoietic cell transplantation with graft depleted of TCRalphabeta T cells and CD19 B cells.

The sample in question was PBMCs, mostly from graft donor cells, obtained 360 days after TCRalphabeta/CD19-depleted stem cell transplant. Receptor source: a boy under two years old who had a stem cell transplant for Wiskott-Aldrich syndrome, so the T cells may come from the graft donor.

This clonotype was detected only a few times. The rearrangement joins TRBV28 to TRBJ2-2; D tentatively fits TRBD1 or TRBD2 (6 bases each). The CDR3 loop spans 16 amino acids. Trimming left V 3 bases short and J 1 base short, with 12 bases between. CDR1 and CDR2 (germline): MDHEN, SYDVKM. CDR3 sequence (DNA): TGTGCCAGCAGTTTGCGGGACAAGATGAACACCGGGGAGCTGTTTTTT. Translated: CASSLRDKMNTGELFF.

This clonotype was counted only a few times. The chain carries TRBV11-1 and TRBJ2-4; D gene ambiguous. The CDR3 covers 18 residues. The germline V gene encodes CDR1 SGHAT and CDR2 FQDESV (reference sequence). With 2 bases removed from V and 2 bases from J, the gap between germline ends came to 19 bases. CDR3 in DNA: TGTGCCAGCAGCTTACAAACGCTTAAGTCTAACCCCAAAAACATTCAGTACTTC. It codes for CASSLQTLKSNPKNIQYF.

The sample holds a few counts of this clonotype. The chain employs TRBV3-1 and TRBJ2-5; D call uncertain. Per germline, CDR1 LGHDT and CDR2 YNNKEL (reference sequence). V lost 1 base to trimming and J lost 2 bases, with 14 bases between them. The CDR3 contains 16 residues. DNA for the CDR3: TGTGCCAGCAGCCAAGCCGTCGACTGGATACAAGAGACCCAGTACTTC. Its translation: CASSQAVDWIQETQYF.

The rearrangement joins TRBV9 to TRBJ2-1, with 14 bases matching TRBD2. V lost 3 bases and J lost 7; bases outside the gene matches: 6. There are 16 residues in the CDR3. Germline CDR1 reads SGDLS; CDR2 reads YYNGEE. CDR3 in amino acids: CASSGLAGGPSNEQFF. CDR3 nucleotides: TGTGCCAGCAGCGGACTAGCGGGAGGGCCCTCGAATGAGCAGTTCTTC.

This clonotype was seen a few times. The CDR3: CASSLVPSGRVSSYNEQFF. Here the CDR3 DNA reads TGTGCCAGCAGCTTAGTGCCTAGCGGGAGGGTGAGCTCCTACAATGAGCAGTTCTTC. The gene calls are TRBV7-2 and TRBJ2-1; 12 bases fit TRBD2. The CDR3 contains 19 residues. J was trimmed by 0 bases and V by 1 base; bases with no gene match: 7. Germline assignment: CDR1 SGHTA and CDR2 FQGNSA.

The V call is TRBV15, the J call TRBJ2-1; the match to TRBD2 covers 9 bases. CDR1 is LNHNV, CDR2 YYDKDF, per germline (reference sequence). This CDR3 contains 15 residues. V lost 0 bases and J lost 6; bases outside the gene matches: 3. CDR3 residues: CATSRDGAGGNEQFF. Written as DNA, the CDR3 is TGTGCCACCAGCAGAGATGGAGCGGGAGGCAATGAGCAGTTCTTC.

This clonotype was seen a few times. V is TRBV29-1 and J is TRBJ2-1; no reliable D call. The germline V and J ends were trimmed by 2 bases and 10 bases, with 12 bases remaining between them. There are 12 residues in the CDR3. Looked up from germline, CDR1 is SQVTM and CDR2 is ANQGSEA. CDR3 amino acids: CSVESWDREQFF. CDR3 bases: TGCAGCGTTGAATCCTGGGATCGGGAGCAGTTCTTC.

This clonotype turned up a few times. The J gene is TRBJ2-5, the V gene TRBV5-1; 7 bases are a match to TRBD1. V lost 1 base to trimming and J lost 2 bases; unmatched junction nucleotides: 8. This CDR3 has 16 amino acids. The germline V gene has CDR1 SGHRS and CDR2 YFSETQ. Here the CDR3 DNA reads TGCGCCAGCAGCTTGCTGGCGTGGGACAGACAAGAGACCCAGTACTTC. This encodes CASSLLAWDRQETQYF.

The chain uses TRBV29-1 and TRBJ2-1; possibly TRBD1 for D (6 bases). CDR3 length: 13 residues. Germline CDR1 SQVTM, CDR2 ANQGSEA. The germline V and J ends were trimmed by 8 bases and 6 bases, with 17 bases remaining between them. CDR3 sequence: CSLRLPRGNEQFF. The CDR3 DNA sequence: TGCAGCCTTCGACTACCCAGGGGCAATGAGCAGTTCTTC.

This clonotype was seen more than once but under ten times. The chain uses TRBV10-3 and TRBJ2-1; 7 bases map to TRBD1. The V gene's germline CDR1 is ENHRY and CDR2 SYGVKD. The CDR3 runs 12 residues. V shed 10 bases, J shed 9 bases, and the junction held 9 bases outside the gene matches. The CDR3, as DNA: TGTGCCACCTTAGACAGGGCCGGTGAGCAGTTCTTC. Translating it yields CATLDRAGEQFF.

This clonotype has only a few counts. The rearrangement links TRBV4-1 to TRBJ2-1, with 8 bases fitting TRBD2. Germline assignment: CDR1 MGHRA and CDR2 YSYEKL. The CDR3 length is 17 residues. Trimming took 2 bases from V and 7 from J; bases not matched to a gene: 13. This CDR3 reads CASSQPLRGGGWNEQFF. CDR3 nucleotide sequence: TGCGCCAGCAGCCAACCTCTCCGGGGGGGAGGTTGGAATGAGCAGTTCTTC.

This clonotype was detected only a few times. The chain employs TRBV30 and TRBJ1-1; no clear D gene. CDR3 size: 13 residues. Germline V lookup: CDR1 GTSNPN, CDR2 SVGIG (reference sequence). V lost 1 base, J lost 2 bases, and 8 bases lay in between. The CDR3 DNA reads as TGTGCCTGGAGTGGGCAAGCTAACACTGAAGCTTTCTTT. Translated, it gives CAWSGQANTEAFF. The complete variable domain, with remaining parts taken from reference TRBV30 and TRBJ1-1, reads SQTIHQWPATLVQPVGSPLSLECTVEGTSNPNLYWYRQAAGRGLQLLFYSVGIGQISSEVPQNLSASRPQDRQFILSSKKLLLSDSGFYLCAWSGQANTEAFFGQGTRLTVV.

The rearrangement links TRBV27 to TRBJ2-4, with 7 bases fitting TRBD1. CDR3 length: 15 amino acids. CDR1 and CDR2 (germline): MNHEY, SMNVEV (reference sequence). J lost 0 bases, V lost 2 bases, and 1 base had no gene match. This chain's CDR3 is CASSLQGEAKNIQYF. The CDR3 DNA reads TGTGCCAGCAGTTTACAGGGGGAAGCCAAAAACATTCAGTACTTC.

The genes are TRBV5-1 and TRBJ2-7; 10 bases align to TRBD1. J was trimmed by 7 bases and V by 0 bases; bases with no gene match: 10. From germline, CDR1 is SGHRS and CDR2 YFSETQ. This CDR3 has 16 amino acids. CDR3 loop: CASSLVGGQGPLEQYF. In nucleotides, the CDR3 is TGCGCCAGCAGCTTGGTCGGGGGACAGGGGCCTTTGGAGCAGTACTTC.

The CDR3 sequence is CASSFSDIPYEQYF. The CDR3 region has the DNA TGTGCCAGCAGCTTTTCGGACATACCTTACGAGCAGTACTTC. V gene TRBV5-6 combines with J gene TRBJ2-7; D may be TRBD1 (5 bases). Trimming cost V 2 bases and J 4 bases, with 13 bases left between them. Germline CDR1 reads SGHDT; CDR2 reads YYEEEE. CDR3 length equals 14 residues.

This CDR3 reads CASSLDGPIETQYF. DNA of the CDR3: TGTGCCAGCAGCTTAGACGGACCCATAGAGACCCAGTACTTC. This sequence joins TRBV7-9 and TRBJ2-5; unclear D gene. This CDR3 has 14 residues. Germline values: CDR1 SEHNR, CDR2 FQNEAQ (reference sequence). The ends were cut back, 1 base at V and 4 bases at J, with 10 bases in the middle.

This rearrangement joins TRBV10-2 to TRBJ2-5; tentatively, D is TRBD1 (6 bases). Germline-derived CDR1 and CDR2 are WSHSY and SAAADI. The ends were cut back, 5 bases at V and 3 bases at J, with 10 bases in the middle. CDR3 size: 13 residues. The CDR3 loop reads CASSRGDKETQYF. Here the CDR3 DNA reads TGCGCCAGCAGTCGAGGGGACAAAGAGACCCAGTACTTC.

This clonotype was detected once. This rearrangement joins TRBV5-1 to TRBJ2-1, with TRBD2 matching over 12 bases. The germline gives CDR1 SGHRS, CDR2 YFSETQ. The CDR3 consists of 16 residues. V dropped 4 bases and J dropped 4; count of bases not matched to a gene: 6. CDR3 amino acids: CASSHNLAGGYNEQFF. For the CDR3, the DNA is TGCGCCAGCAGCCACAACCTAGCGGGGGGGTACAATGAGCAGTTCTTC. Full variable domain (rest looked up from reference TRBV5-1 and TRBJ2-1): KAGVTQTPRYLIKTRGQQVTLSCSPISGHRSVSWYQQTPGQGLQFLFEYFSETQRNKGNFPGRFSGRQFSNSRSEMNVSTLELGDSALYLCASSHNLAGGYNEQFFGPGTRLTVL.

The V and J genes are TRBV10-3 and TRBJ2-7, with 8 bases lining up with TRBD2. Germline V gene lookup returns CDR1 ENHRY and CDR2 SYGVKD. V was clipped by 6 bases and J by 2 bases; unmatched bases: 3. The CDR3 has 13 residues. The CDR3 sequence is CAISGGGTYEQYF. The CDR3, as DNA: TGTGCCATCAGCGGGGGGGGTACCTACGAGCAGTACTTC.

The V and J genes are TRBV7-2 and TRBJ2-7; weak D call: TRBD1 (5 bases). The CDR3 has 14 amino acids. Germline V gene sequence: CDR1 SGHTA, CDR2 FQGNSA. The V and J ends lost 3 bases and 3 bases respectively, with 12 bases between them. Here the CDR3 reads CASSFHRTFYEQYF. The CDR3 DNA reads TGTGCCAGCAGCTTTCACAGGACCTTCTACGAGCAGTACTTC. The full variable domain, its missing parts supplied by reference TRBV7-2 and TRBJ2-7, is GAGVSQSPSNKVTEKGKDVELRCDPISGHTALYWYRQSLGQGLEFLIYFQGNSAPDKSGLPSDRFSAERTGGSVSTLTIQRTQQEDSAVYLCASSFHRTFYEQYFGPGTRLTVT.